The sequence of this TCR beta chain was determined in a study of blood T cell repertoires in COVID-19. TCRdb keeps only in-frame clones here, not all; method: immunoSEQ multiplex PCR. Of some 80,000 clones in the sample, 82% are singletons; the top ten hold approximately 39%. The receptor comes from a woman between 70 and 85 years old with acute or convalescent COVID-19. Material: peripheral blood.

The CDR3 DNA follows: TGCGCCAGCAGCTCGAATACAGGGGGGAACACTGAAGCTTTCTTT. The encoded protein is CASSSNTGGNTEAFF. This chain joins TRBV5-1 and TRBJ1-1, with 8 nucleotides matching TRBD1. Trimming removed 3 bases from V and 1 base from J; junction bases left unmatched: 5. The CDR3 runs 15 residues. CDR1 is SGHRS and CDR2 is YFSETQ in the germline V gene.